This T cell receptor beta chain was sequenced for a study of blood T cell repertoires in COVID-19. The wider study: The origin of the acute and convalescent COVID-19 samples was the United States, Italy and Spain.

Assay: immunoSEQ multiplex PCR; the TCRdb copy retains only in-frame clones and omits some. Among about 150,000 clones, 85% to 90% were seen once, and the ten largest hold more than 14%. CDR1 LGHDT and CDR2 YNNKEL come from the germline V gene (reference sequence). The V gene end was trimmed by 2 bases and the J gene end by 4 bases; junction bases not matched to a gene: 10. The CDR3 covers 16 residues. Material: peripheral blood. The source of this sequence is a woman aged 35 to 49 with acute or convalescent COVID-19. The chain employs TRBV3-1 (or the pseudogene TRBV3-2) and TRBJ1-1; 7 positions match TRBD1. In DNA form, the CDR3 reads TGTGCCAGCAGCCAATCCGACAGGGTAGAAGGCACTGAAGCTTTCTTT. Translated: CASSQSDRVEGTEAFF.